The 28 T cell receptor beta chains in this list originate from one sample, sequenced in a study of blood T cells in healthy people across ages (dated by TCRdb to the mid-2010s). The method behind the library was 5' RACE. Sequencing instrument: Illumina HiSeq 2500. A second PCR of roughly 7 to 11 cycles was performed with a sample-barcoded 5' primer and a J-beta primer mix. TCRdb reprocessing: public reads trimmed at Q25 with fastp, clones called with MiXCR, in-frame beta chains kept. Identical CDR3 proteins give one entry, which carries the most common genes and DNA. This sample is represented by about 770,000 distinct CDR3 sequences; around two fifths of them were singletons. The biggest ten clones account for approximately 20% of the sample. Material: blood. All receptors derive from a man aged 60 to 75 in good health.

The chain joins TRBV2 to TRBJ1-1; 8 nucleotides line up with TRBD1. From germline, CDR1 is SNHLY and CDR2 FYNNEI. The CDR3 has 13 amino acids. V gave up 8 bases and J gave up 3 bases; unmatched junction bases: 5. The CDR3 here is CASDQGADTEAFF. Written as DNA, the CDR3 is TGTGCCAGCGACCAGGGGGCTGACACTGAAGCTTTCTTT.

Comment on this clonotype: At one end, the junction sequence differs from germline, possibly due to a read error. Here the CDR3 reads CTSSWNTGSYNEQYF. The CDR3 DNA is TGTACCAGCAGCTGGAACACGGGCTCCTACAATGAGCAGTACTTC. The rearrangement uses TRBV11-3 and TRBJ2-1; D is unresolved. TRBJ2-7 matches the DNA end more closely, so the J call is doubtful. The germline V gene encodes CDR1 SGHNT and CDR2 YENEEA. This CDR3 region has 15 residues.

With respect to this clonotype: Relative to the germline gene, one junction end is altered; a read error may explain this. The rearrangement links TRBV6-2 or TRBV6-3 to TRBJ2-5; D not resolved. The CDR3 is 11 amino acids. Germline assignment: CDR1 MNHEY and CDR2 SVGEGT. CDR3 in DNA: TGTGTCAGCAGTGGAAGGCGGACCCAGTACTTC. This translates into CVSSGRRTQYF.

The rearrangement links TRBV6-1 to TRBJ2-1; 7 nucleotides line up with TRBD1. Germline lookup yields CDR1 MNHNS and CDR2 SASEGT. The CDR3 covers 15 residues. V trimming: 1 base; J trimming: 9 bases; junction bases outside the gene matches: 9. The DNA for the CDR3 is TGTGCCAGCAGTGAAGTGAGGGGGCGAGACAGTGAGCAGTTCTTC. Translation: CASSEVRGRDSEQFF.

This CDR3 reads CSVERGSNEQYF. DNA for the CDR3: TGCAGCGTTGAACGGGGGAGCAATGAGCAGTACTTC. The chain is built from TRBV29-1 and TRBJ2-7, with D possibly TRBD2 on 6 matching bases. There are 12 residues in the CDR3. Looked up from germline, CDR1 is SQVTM and CDR2 is ANQGSEA. Deletions cut 2 bases from V and 7 bases from J, with 12 bases between.

This clonotype was recorded a few times. This sequence joins TRBV6-2 or TRBV6-3 and TRBJ2-3; D not resolved. This CDR3 region has 15 residues. Looked up from germline, CDR1 is MNHEY and CDR2 is SVGEGT. Trimming cost V 0 bases and J 5 bases, with 12 bases left between them. The CDR3 protein is CASSYSYSRVDTQYF. The CDR3 DNA sequence: TGTGCCAGCAGTTACTCGTACTCCCGGGTAGATACGCAGTATTTT.

The chain joins TRBV7-2 to TRBJ1-5; the D gene is possibly TRBD1 (5 bases). There are 14 residues in the CDR3. Germline V gene data show CDR1 as SGHTA and CDR2 as FQGNSA. Trimming removed 1 base at V and 7 bases at J, with 11 bases between. The CDR3 DNA reads as TGTGCCAGCAGCTTAGATCCAGGGTCCCAGCCCCAGCATTTT. Amino acid sequence: CASSLDPGSQPQHF.

This clonotype was seen a single time. The chain joins TRBV5-6 to TRBJ2-1, with D perhaps TRBD1 or TRBD2 (6 bases each). CDR3 size: 16 residues. Trimming pared 4 bases from V and 2 bases from J, leaving 16 bases between. Per germline, CDR1 SGHDT and CDR2 YYEEEE. CDR3 residues: CASSARDGGAYNEQFF. DNA for the CDR3: TGTGCCAGCAGCGCAAGGGACGGGGGCGCCTACAATGAGCAGTTCTTC.

The chain recombines TRBV7-8 with TRBJ2-5; TRBD2 aligns across 8 bases. Germline V CDR1 and CDR2: SGHVS, FQNEAQ. V trimming: 3 bases; J trimming: 1 base; junction bases outside the gene matches: 7. The CDR3 is 16 amino acids. CDR3: CASSFNQRGTQETQYF. CDR3 DNA: TGTGCCAGCAGCTTTAACCAGCGGGGGACCCAAGAGACCCAGTACTTC.

This clonotype was counted ten times or more. The V gene is TRBV11-2, the J gene TRBJ2-7, with D unclear. Germline CDR1 is SGHAT and CDR2 is FQNNGV. V lost 5 bases and J 3 bases, leaving 11 bases between the germline ends. The CDR3 runs to 13 residues. CDR3 residues: CASSPRASYEQYF. The CDR3, as DNA: TGTGCCAGCAGCCCCCGGGCGAGCTACGAGCAGTACTTC.

As concerns this clonotype: Given a much more abundant clone one base away, this may be a read error. The chain joins TRBV7-9 to TRBJ2-7, with TRBD1 as a possible D gene (6 bases). Per the germline V gene, CDR1 is SEHNR and CDR2 is FQNEAQ (reference sequence). The CDR3 sequence is 14 residues long. V was trimmed by 2 bases and J by 7 bases, leaving 15 bases between them. Written as DNA, the CDR3 is TGTGCCAGCAGCTTAACCGGGACAAAGAATGAGCAGTACTTC. Its protein is CASSLTGTKNEQYF.

V usage is TRBV11-3 and J usage is TRBJ2-5; D is unclear. Trimming removed 5 bases at V and 5 bases at J, with 15 bases between. The CDR3 contains 14 residues. Germline CDR1 SGHNT, CDR2 YENEEA. The CDR3 sequence is CASSVQGSPETQYF. The DNA for the CDR3 is TGTGCCAGCAGCGTTCAAGGCTCTCCGGAGACCCAGTACTTC.

V gene TRBV12-5 combines with J gene TRBJ2-3; 8 bases map to TRBD2. After removal of 4 bases from V and 2 bases from J, the junction contained 11 bases not matched to a gene. From germline, CDR1 is LGHNT and CDR2 FRNRAP. The CDR3 is 17 residues long. CDR3 coding DNA: TGTGCTAGTGGTTCCTCCCGAGCGGGGGCCTCCACAGATACGCAGTATTTT. This sequence encodes CASGSSRAGASTDTQYF.

This clonotype turned up a few times. V is TRBV11-2 and J is TRBJ2-1, with TRBD2 matching over 10 bases. This CDR3 is built from 17 residues. The trim removed 4 bases at V and 0 bases at J, leaving 6 bases unmatched. CDR1 and CDR2 from the germline V gene are SGHAT and FQNNGV. The CDR3 DNA reads as TGTGCCAGCAGCTCGTTTAGCGGGGGGAGCTCCTACAATGAGCAGTTCTTC. It translates to CASSSFSGGSSYNEQFF. Filled out from reference TRBV11-2 and TRBJ2-1, the complete variable domain reads EAGVAQSPRYKIIEKRQSVAFWCNPISGHATLYWYQQILGQGPKLLIQFQNNGVVDDSQLPKDRFSAERLKGVDSTLKIQPAKLEDSAVYLCASSSFSGGSSYNEQFFGPGTRLTVL.

V and J are TRBV9 and TRBJ2-6; D gene unclear. V dropped 0 bases and J dropped 2 bases, with 6 bases sitting between them. Germline V lookup: CDR1 SGDLS, CDR2 YYNGEE. The CDR3 spans 15 residues. The CDR3: CASSVETAGANVLTF. The CDR3 coding sequence is TGTGCCAGCAGCGTAGAAACTGCTGGGGCCAACGTCCTGACTTTC.

This clonotype showed up just a few times. J is TRBJ2-5 and V is TRBV18; D is unresolved. Germline V lookup: CDR1 KGHSH, CDR2 LQKENI. Trimming removed 1 base at V and 7 bases at J, with 16 bases between. CDR3 length: 15 amino acids. The CDR3 DNA follows: TGTGCCAGCTCACCACTTGGACCGCAGGAAGGGACCCAGTACTTC. This codes for CASSPLGPQEGTQYF.

This clonotype was found a few times. The V gene is TRBV20-1, the J gene TRBJ2-1; the match to TRBD1 covers 10 bases. V lost 4 bases and J lost 8; bases outside the gene matches: 8. Germline CDR1 and CDR2: DFQATT and SNEGSKA (reference sequence). The CDR3 is 14 residues long. DNA of the CDR3: TGCAGTGCTACTTCGGGACAGGGGTCGGATGAGCAGTTCTTC. It yields the protein CSATSGQGSDEQFF.

This rearrangement joins TRBV5-1 to TRBJ2-3, with no clear D. From germline, CDR1 is SGHRS and CDR2 YFSETQ. Trimming left V 2 bases short and J 0 bases short, with 13 bases between. The length of the CDR3 is 16 residues. The CDR3 bases are TGCGCCAGCAGCTTAGCACAAGTCGGGAGCACAGATACGCAGTATTTT. The encoded protein is CASSLAQVGSTDTQYF. The full variable domain, with the rest looked up from reference TRBV5-1 and TRBJ2-3, is KAGVTQTPRYLIKTRGQQVTLSCSPISGHRSVSWYQQTPGQGLQFLFEYFSETQRNKGNFPGRFSGRQFSNSRSEMNVSTLELGDSALYLCASSLAQVGSTDTQYFGPGTRLTVL.

This clonotype has only a few counts. The genes are TRBV6-2 or TRBV6-3 and TRBJ1-5, with 8 bases that match TRBD1. The CDR3 totals 15 residues. Per the germline V gene, CDR1 is MNHEY and CDR2 is SVGEGT. Trimming took 7 bases from V and 2 from J; bases not matched to a gene: 7. CDR3 amino acids: CASNSPDRGNQPQHF. CDR3 DNA sequence: TGTGCCAGCAACTCACCGGACAGGGGCAATCAGCCCCAGCATTTT.

This clonotype showed up just a few times. This chain joins TRBV12-3 or TRBV12-4 and TRBJ1-2; D perhaps matches TRBD1 (6 bases). Trimming cost V 7 bases and J 8 bases, with 23 bases left between them. The CDR3 totals 15 residues. DNA of the CDR3: TGTGCCAGCACCTGGGATTTTACAGGGTATGAAGGCTACACCTTC. Its protein is CASTWDFTGYEGYTF.

V is TRBV10-3 and J is TRBJ2-3; 12 positions match TRBD2. The CDR3 spans 17 residues. Trimming at V came to 10 bases and at J to 3 bases, leaving 14 bases not matched to a gene. CDR1 and CDR2 from the germline V gene are ENHRY and SYGVKD. Written as DNA, the CDR3 is TGTGCCACCCAGAGGACTAGCGGGGTGGTCGGGACAGATACGCAGTATTTT. The encoded protein is CATQRTSGVVGTDTQYF.

The J gene is TRBJ2-1, the V gene TRBV7-2, with 10 bases lining up with TRBD1. The CDR3 is made up of 15 amino acids. Germline lookup yields CDR1 SGHTA and CDR2 FQGNSA. V was clipped by 3 bases and J by 9 bases; unmatched bases: 8. CDR3 nucleotides: TGTGCCAGCAGCTTTGACGGGACAGGGGTTCTTGAGCAGTTCTTC. This gives the protein CASSFDGTGVLEQFF.

The chain is built from TRBV28 and TRBJ1-5; the D is unclear. V was shortened by 3 bases and J by 0 bases, with 12 bases between the two germline ends. This CDR3 region has 16 residues. Germline CDR1 reads MDHEN; CDR2 reads SYDVKM. In DNA, the CDR3 is TGTGCCAGCAGTTTCTTGTCCGGATATAGCAATCAGCCCCAGCATTTT. Amino acids: CASSFLSGYSNQPQHF. Together with reference TRBV28 and TRBJ1-5, the CDR3 gives the full variable domain: DVKVTQSSRYLVKRTGEKVFLECVQDMDHENMFWYRQDPGLGLRLIYFSYDVKMKEKGDIPEGYSVSREKKERFSLILESASTNQTSMYLCASSFLSGYSNQPQHFGDGTRLSIL.

The rearrangement uses TRBV12-3 or TRBV12-4 and TRBJ1-2; 9 bases agree with TRBD1. V shed 7 bases, J shed 7 bases, and the junction held 1 base outside the gene matches. The CDR3 is 11 residues long. The CDR3 coding sequence is TGTGCCAGCACGGACAGGGGTGGCTACACCTTC. This encodes CASTDRGGYTF.

The CDR3 spells CASSHDRRGSSYEQYF. As DNA, the CDR3 is TGCGCCAGCAGCCACGACCGGAGGGGCAGCTCCTACGAGCAGTACTTC. J is TRBJ2-7 and V is TRBV5-1, with a tentative D call TRBD2 (6 bases). Deletions cut 4 bases from V and 0 bases from J, with 17 bases between. The CDR3 contains 16 residues. CDR1 is SGHRS, CDR2 YFSETQ, per germline.

J is TRBJ1-4 and V is TRBV20-1; 7 bases fit TRBD1. Germline CDR1 DFQATT, CDR2 SNEGSKA (reference sequence). This CDR3 contains 14 residues. Trimming at V came to 2 bases and at J to 4 bases, leaving 4 bases not matched to a gene. Here the CDR3 DNA reads TGCAGTGCTAGACCGGGACAGAATAATGAAAAACTGTTTTTT. Amino acids: CSARPGQNNEKLFF.

There are a few counts of this clonotype. The chain combines TRBV12-3 or TRBV12-4 with TRBJ1-5; D not certain. This CDR3 has 13 amino acids. Trimming cost V 3 bases and J 5 bases, with 8 bases left between them. This CDR3 is CASSFSIDQPQHF. The DNA of the CDR3 is TGTGCCAGCAGTTTCTCCATTGATCAGCCCCAGCATTTT.

V and J are TRBV29-1 and TRBJ2-5; D is possibly TRBD2 (5 bases). The CDR3 is made up of 14 amino acids. Trimming stripped 8 bases from V and 7 bases from J, with 23 bases between. Germline-derived CDR1 and CDR2 are SQVTM and ANQGSEA. DNA for the CDR3: TGCAGCATTGTTCTTCAGGCCCTAGCAGGGACCCAGTACTTC. It yields the protein CSIVLQALAGTQYF.